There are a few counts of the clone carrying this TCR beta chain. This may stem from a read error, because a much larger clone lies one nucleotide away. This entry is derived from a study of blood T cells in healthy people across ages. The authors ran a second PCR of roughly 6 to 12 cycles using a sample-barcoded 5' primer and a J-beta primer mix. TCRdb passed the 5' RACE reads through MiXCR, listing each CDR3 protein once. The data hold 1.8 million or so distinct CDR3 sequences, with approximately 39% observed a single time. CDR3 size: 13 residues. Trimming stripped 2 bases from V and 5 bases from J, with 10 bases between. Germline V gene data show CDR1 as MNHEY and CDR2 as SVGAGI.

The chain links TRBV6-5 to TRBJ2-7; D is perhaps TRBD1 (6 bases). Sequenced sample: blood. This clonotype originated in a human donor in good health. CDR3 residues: CASSYGGRHEQYF. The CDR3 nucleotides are TGTGCCAGCAGTTACGGGGGCCGTCACGAGCAGTACTTC.